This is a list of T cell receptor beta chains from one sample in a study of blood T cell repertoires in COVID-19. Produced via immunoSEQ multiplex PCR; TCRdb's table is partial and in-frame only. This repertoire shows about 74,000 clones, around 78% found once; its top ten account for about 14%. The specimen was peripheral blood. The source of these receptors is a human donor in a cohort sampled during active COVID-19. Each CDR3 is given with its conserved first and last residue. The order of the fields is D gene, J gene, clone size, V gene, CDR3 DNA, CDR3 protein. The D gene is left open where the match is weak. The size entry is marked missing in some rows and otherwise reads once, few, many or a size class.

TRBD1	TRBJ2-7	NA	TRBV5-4	TGTGCCAGCAGCCTCCGGGACAGCCCCTACGAGCAGTACTTC	CASSLRDSPYEQYF
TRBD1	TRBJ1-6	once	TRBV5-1	TGCGCCAGCAGCTCTACAGGGGGCCAATCACCCCTCCACTTT	CASSSTGGQSPLHF
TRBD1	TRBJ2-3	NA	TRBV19	TGTGCCAGTAGTCAGACAGGGGGCCAGACAGATACGCAGTATTTT	CASSQTGGQTDTQYF
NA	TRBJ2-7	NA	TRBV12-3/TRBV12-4	TGTGCCAGCACCATTACAGACACCGAGCAGTACTTC	CASTITDTEQYF
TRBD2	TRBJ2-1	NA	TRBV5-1	TGCGCCAGCAGCCTCGACTTGACTAGCGGGCTCAATGAGCAGTTCTTC	CASSLDLTSGLNEQFF
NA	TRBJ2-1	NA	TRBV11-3	TGTGCCAGCAGCTTCGGGGGCTCCTACAATGAGCAGTTCTTC	CASSFGGSYNEQFF
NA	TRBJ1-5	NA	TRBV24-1	TGTGCCACCAGTGATTCCCCGCGGGGTCAGCCCCAGCATTTT	CATSDSPRGQPQHF
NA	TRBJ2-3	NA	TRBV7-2	TGTGCCAGCAGCTTGGCGGGGACCGTACGGCGCACAGATACGCAGTATTTT	CASSLAGTVRRTDTQYF
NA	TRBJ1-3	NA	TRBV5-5	TGTGCCAGCAGCGAAACAGGTAGTTCTGGAAACACCATATATTTT	CASSETGSSGNTIYF
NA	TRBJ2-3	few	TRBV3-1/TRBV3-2	TGTGCCAGCAGCCTAGCGTCCCTCGGGGATACGCAGTATTTT	CASSLASLGDTQYF
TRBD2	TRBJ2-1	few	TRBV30	TGTGCCTGGAGTTCGATAGGACTAGCGGAACGGTCCTACAATGAGCAGTTCTTC	CAWSSIGLAERSYNEQFF
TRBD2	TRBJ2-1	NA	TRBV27	TGTGCCAGCAGCTTAGCGGGAGGGCCCCAGAATGAGCAGTTCTTC	CASSLAGGPQNEQFF
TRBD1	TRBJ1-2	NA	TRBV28	TGTGCCAGCAGTTTGACAGGGGGCAACTATGGCTACACCTTC	CASSLTGGNYGYTF
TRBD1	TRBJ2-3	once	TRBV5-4	TGTGCCAGCAGCTTCCGGGACAGGGGTTTGAATACGCAGTATTTT	CASSFRDRGLNTQYF
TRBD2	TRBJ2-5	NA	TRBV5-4	TGTGCCAGCAGCTCAGGGGGGCCTAGCGGGAGCTCGGCGACCCAGTACTTC	CASSSGGPSGSSATQYF
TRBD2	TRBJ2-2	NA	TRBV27	TGTGCCAGCAGGCGGACTAGCGGGAGGAGCGCCGGGGAGCTGTTTTTT	CASRRTSGRSAGELFF
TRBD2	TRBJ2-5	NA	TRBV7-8	TGTGCCAGCAGCTTTAGTCGGGCCCCAACCGGGACTAGGGGCCGAGAGACCCAGTACTTC	CASSFSRAPTGTRGRETQYF
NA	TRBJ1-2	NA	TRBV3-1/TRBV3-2	TGTGCCAGCAGCCAAGTGACGGAGGGTGGCTACACCTTC	CASSQVTEGGYTF
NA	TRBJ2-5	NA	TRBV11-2	TGTGCCAGCAGCGCCCCAGGTAGGGGCCTAGAGACCCAGTACTTC	CASSAPGRGLETQYF
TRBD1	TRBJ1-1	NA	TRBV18	TGTGCCAGCTCCCCGGGACAGCCGAACACTGAAGCTTTCTTT	CASSPGQPNTEAFF
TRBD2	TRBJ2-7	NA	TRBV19	TGTGCCAGTTCTAGCGGGAGAAGCTCCTACGAGCAGTACTTC	CASSSGRSSYEQYF
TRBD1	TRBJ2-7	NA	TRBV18	TGTGCCAGCTCACCAGGGACAGGGGGTGTGGGCGAGCAGTACTTC	CASSPGTGGVGEQYF
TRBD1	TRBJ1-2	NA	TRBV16	TGTGCCAGCAGCCCGACAGGGGGCGGGTTGAATGGCTACACCTTC	CASSPTGGGLNGYTF
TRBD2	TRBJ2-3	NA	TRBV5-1	TGCGCCAGCAGCGTGACTAGCGGGAGCGGGGATACGCAGTATTTT	CASSVTSGSGDTQYF